Below are 2 T cell receptor beta chains sequenced from a single sample in a study of blood T cell repertoires in COVID-19. Only in-frame clones appear in the TCRdb table, and some are missing; sequencing was by immunoSEQ multiplex PCR. The data contain roughly 400,000 clones, about 88% of them singletons. Material: PBMCs or T cells enriched from blood (not recorded which). These receptors all stem from a woman under 30 who had been exposed to COVID-19.

Written as DNA, the CDR3 is TGTGCCTGGAGTGTAGCACGGGGGGGCCCTAACCAGCAGTTCTTC. Translating it yields CAWSVARGGPNQQFF. The rearrangement joins TRBV30 to TRBJ2-1, with 8 nucleotides matching TRBD2. Germline V gene data show CDR1 as GTSNPN and CDR2 as SVGIG (reference sequence). This CDR3 comprises 15 residues. V lost 0 bases, J lost 11 bases, and 12 bases stayed unmatched.

This clone appeared once. The V call is TRBV28, the J call TRBJ2-7; 8 bases fit TRBD1. The junction had 2 bases not matched to a gene; V was cut back by 8 bases and J by 2 bases. This CDR3 is built from 12 residues. The germline V gene has CDR1 MDHEN and CDR2 SYDVKM. CDR3 DNA sequence: TGTGCCAGCCACAGGGGGACCTACGAGCAGTACTTC. This codes for CASHRGTYEQYF.